The subject of this entry is one T cell receptor (beta chain). Its antigen is not known. These data belong to a study of cytomegalovirus exposure and HLA in healthy donors. The PCR was carried out with 60 Vbeta primers and 13 Jbeta primers. Sequencing used immunoSEQ multiplex PCR; TCRdb keeps in-frame clones, though not all of them. The data hold approximately 150,000 clones, with almost 80% observed a single time. Study findings and constraints: Some TCR beta chains (more than 150 of them) were listed as cytomegalovirus-associated.

The CDR3 consists of 14 residues. V lost 1 base, J lost 4 bases, and 2 bases stayed unmatched. Germline V gene data show CDR1 as MNHEY and CDR2 as SVGAGI. The chain recombines TRBV6-5 with TRBJ2-7, with 9 bases that match TRBD2. This clonotype was sampled from a male donor in good health and CMV-seronegative. Material for sequencing was PBMCs. CDR3 in amino acids: CASSYLAGAYEQYF. The CDR3 DNA follows: TGTGCCAGCAGTTACTTAGCGGGGGCGTACGAGCAGTACTTC.